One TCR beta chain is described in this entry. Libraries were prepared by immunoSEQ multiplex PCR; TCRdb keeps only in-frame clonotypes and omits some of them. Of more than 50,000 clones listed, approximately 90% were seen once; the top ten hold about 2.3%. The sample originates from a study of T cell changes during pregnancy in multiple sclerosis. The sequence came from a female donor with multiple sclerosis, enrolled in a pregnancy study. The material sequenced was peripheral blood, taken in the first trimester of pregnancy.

As DNA, the CDR3 is TGTGCCACCAGACGCGGGGATCAGCCCCAGCATTTT. Its protein product is CATRRGDQPQHF. This chain joins TRBV15 and TRBJ1-5; D remains ambiguous. In germline, CDR1 is LNHNV, CDR2 YYDKDF (reference sequence). V gave up 6 bases and J gave up 5 bases, with 8 bases separating them. The CDR3 has 12 residues. Complete variable domain (other parts from reference TRBV15 and TRBJ1-5): DAMVIQNPRYQVTQFGKPVTLSCSQTLNHNVMYWYQQKSSQAPKLLFHYYDKDFNNEADTPDNFQSRRPNTSFCFLDIRSPGLGDTAMYLCATRRGDQPQHFGDGTRLSIL.